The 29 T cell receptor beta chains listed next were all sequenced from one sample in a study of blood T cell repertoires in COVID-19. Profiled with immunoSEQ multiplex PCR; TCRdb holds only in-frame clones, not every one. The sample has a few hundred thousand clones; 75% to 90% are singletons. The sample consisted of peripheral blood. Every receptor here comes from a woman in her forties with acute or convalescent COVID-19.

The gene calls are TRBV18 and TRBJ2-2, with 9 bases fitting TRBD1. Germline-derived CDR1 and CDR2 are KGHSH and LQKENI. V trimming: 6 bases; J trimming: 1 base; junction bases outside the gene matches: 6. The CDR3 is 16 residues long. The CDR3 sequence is CASSRGQGMNTGELFF. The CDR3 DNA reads TGTGCCAGCTCCCGCGGACAGGGGATGAACACCGGGGAGCTGTTTTTT. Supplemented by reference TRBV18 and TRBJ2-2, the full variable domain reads NAGVMQNPRHLVRRRGQEARLRCSPMKGHSHVYWYRQLPEEGLKFMVYLQKENIIDESGMPKERFSAEFPKEGPSILRIQQVVRGDSAAYFCASSRGQGMNTGELFFGEGSRLTVL.

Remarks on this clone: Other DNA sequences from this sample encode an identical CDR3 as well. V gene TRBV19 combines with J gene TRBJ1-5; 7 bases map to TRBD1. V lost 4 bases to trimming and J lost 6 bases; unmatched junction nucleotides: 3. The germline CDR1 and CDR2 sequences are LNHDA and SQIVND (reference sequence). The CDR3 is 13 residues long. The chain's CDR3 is CASSRQGGQPQHF. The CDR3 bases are TGTGCCAGTAGTAGACAGGGAGGTCAGCCCCAGCATTTT.

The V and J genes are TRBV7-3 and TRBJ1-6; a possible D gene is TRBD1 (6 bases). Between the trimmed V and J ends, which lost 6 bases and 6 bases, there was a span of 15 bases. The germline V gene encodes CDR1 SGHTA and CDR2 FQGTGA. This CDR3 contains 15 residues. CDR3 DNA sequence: TGTGCCAGCAGTGCCAGGGGACGGAGTAATTCACCCCTCCACTTT. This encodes CASSARGRSNSPLHF.

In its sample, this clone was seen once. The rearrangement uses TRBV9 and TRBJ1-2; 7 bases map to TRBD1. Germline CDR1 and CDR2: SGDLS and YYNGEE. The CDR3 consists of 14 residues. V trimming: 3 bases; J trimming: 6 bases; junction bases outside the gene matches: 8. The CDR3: CASSAAQGWDGYTF. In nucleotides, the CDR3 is TGTGCCAGCAGCGCTGCACAGGGGTGGGATGGCTACACCTTC.

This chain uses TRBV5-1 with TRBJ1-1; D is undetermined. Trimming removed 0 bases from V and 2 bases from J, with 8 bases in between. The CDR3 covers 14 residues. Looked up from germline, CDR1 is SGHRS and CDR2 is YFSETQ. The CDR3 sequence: CASSLEQTNTEAFF. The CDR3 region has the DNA TGCGCCAGCAGCTTGGAACAGACAAACACTGAAGCTTTCTTT. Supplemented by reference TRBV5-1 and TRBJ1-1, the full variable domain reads KAGVTQTPRYLIKTRGQQVTLSCSPISGHRSVSWYQQTPGQGLQFLFEYFSETQRNKGNFPGRFSGRQFSNSRSEMNVSTLELGDSALYLCASSLEQTNTEAFFGQGTRLTVV.

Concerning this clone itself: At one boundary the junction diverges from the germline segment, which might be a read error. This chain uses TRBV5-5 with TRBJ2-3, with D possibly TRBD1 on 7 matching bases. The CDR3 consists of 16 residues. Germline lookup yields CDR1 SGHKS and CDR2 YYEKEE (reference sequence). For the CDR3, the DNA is TGTGCCAGCAGCTTAGGGACAGCAACTAGCACAGATGCGCAGTATTTT. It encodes CASSLGTATSTDAQYF.

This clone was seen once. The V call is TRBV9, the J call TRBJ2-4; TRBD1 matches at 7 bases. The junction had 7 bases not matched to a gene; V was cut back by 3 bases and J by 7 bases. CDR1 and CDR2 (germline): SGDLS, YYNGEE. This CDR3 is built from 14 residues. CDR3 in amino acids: CASSALQGNNIQYF. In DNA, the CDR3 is TGTGCCAGCAGCGCGCTACAGGGGAACAACATTCAGTACTTC.

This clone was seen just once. The DNA for the CDR3 is TGCGCCAGCAGCTTGGAGGCAGGGGGCGACGGCTACACCTTC. This sequence encodes CASSLEAGGDGYTF. This chain links TRBV5-1 with TRBJ1-2; 8 bases fit TRBD1. The CDR3 extends over 14 amino acids. The V and J ends lost 0 bases and 8 bases, in that order; junction bases with no gene match: 6. CDR1 is SGHRS and CDR2 is YFSETQ in the germline V gene.

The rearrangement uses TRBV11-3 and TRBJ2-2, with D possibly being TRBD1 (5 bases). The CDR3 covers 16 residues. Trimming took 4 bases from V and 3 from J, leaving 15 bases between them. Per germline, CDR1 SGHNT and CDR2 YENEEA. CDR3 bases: TGTGCCAGCAGCTCACGGACACCTCCCGACACCGGGGAGCTGTTTTTT. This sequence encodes CASSSRTPPDTGELFF.

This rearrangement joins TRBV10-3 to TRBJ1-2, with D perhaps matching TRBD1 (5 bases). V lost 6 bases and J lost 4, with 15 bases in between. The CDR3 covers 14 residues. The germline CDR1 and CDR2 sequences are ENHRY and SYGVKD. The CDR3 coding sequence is TGTGCCATCAGCGCTATTCAGGGTTCCTATGGCTACACCTTC. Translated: CAISAIQGSYGYTF.

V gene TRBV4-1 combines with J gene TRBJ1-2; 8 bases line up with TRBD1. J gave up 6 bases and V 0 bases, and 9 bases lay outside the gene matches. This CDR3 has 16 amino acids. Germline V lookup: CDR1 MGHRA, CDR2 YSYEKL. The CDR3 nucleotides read TGCGCCAGCAGCCAAGAGAGGGGGACAGGACCGGATGGCTACACCTTC. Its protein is CASSQERGTGPDGYTF.

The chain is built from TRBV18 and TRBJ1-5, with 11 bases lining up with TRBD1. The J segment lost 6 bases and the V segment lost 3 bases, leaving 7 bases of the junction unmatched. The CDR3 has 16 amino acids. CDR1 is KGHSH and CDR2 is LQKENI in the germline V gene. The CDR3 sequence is CASSPLSGTGGQPQHF. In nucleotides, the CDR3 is TGTGCCAGCTCACCTCTATCCGGGACAGGGGGTCAGCCCCAGCATTTT.

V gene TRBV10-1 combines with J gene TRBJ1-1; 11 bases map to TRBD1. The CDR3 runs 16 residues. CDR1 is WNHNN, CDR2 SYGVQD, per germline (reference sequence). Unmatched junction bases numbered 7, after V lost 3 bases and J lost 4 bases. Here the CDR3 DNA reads TGCGCCAGCAGTGATTCCCCCGGGACAGGGGGCACTGAAGCTTTCTTT. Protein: CASSDSPGTGGTEAFF.

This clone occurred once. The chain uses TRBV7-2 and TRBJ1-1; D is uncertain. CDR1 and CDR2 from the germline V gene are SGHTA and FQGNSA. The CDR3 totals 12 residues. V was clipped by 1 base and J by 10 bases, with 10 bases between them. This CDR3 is CASSLGTSRAFF. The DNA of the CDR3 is TGTGCCAGCAGCTTAGGAACGTCTAGAGCTTTCTTT.

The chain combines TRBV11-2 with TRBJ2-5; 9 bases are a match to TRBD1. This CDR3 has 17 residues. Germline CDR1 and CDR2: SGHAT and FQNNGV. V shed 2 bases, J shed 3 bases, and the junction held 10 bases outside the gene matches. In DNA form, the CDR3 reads TGTGCCAGCAGCTTAAGGCGACCGGGACAGGGAGAAGAGACCCAGTACTTC. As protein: CASSLRRPGQGEETQYF.

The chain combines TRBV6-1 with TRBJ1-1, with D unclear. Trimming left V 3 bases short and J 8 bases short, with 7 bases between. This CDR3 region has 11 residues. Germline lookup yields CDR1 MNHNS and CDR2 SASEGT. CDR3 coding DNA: TGTGCCAGCAGTGAGTTTCGGGAAGCTTTCTTT. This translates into CASSEFREAFF.

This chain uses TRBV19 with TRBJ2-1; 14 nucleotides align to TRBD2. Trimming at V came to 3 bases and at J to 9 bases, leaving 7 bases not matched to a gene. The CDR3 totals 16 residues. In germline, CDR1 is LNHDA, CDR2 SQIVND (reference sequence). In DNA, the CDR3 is TGTGCCAGTAGTATTTGGACTAGCGGGGGGTCCTCTGAGCAGTTCTTC. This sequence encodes CASSIWTSGGSSEQFF.

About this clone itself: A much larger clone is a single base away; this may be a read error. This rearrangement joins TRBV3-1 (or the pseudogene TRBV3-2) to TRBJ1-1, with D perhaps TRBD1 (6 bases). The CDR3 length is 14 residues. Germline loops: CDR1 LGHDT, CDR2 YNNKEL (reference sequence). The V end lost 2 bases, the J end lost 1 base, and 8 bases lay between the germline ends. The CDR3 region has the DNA TGTGCCAGCAGCCAAACAGGGTGGAACACTGAAGCTTTCTTT. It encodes CASSQTGWNTEAFF.

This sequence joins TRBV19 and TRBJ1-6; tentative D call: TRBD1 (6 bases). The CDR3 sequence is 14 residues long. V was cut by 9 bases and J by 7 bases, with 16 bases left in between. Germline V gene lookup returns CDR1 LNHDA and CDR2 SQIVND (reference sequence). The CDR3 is CASGPGQTNSPLHF. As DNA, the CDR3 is TGTGCCAGCGGACCTGGACAGACGAATTCACCCCTCCACTTT.

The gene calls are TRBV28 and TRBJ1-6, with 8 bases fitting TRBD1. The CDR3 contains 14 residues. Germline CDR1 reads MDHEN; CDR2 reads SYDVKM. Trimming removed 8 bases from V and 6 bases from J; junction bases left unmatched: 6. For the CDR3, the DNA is TGTGCCAGCCTTCCAGGGGGCCTTAATTCACCCCTCCACTTT. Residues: CASLPGGLNSPLHF.

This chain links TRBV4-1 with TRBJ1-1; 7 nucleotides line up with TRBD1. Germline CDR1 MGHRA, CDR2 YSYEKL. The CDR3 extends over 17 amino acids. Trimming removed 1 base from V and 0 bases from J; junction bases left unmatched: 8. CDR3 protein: CASSQGGRGVVNTEAFF. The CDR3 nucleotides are TGCGCCAGCAGCCAAGGGGGCAGGGGGGTGGTGAACACTGAAGCTTTCTTT.

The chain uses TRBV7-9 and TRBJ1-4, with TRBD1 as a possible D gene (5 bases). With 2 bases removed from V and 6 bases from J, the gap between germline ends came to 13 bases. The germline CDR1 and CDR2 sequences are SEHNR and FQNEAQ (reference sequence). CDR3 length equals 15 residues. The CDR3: CASSLKSGQDEKLFF. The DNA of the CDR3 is TGTGCCAGCAGCTTAAAGTCAGGGCAAGATGAAAAACTGTTTTTT. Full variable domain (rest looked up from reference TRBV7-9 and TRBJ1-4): DTGVSQNPRHKITKRGQNVTFRCDPISEHNRLYWYRQTLGQGPEFLTYFQNEAQLEKSRLLSDRFSAERPKGSFSTLEIQRTEQGDSAMYLCASSLKSGQDEKLFFGSGTQLSVL.

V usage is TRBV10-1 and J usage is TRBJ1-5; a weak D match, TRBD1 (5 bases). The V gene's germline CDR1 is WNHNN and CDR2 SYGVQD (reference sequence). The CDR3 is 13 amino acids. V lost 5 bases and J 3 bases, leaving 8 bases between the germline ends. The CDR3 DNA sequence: TGCGCCAGCAGTTCAGGGCCCAATCAGCCCCAGCATTTT. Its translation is CASSSGPNQPQHF.

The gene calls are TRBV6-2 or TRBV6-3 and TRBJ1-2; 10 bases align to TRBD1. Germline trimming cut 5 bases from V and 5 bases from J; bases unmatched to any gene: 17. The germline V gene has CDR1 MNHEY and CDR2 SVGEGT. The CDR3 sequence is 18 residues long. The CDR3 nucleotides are TGTGCCAGCAGTCCACATATCCGAAGGGACAGGGGCGATTATGGCTACACCTTC. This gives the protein CASSPHIRRDRGDYGYTF.

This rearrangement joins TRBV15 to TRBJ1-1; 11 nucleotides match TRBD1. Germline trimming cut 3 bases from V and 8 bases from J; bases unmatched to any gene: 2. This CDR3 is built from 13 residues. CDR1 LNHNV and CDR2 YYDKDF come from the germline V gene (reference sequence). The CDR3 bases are TGTGCCACCAGCAGGGACAGGGGGCGGGAAGCTTTCTTT. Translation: CATSRDRGREAFF.

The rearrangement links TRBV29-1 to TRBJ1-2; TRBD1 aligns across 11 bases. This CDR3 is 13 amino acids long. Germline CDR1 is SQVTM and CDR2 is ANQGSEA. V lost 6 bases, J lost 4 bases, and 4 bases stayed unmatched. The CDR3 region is CSVSGTGGYGYTF. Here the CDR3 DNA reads TGCAGCGTATCCGGGACAGGGGGCTATGGCTACACCTTC. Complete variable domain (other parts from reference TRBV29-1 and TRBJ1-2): SAVISQKPSRDICQRGTSLTIQCQVDSQVTMMFWYRQQPGQSLTLIATANQGSEATYESGFVIDKFPISRPNLTFSTLTVSNMSPEDSSIYLCSVSGTGGYGYTFGSGTRLTVV.

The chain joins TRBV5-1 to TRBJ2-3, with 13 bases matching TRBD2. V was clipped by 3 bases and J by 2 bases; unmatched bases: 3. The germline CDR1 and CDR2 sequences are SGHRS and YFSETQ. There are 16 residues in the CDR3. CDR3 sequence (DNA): TGCGCCAGCAGCTGGGGGACTAGCGGGGTCACAGATACGCAGTATTTT. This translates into CASSWGTSGVTDTQYF.

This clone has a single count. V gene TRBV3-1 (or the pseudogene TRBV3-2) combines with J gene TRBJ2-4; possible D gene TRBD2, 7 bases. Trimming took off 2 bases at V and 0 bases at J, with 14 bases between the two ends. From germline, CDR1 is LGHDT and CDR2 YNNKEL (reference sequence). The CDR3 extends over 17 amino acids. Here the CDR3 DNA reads TGTGCCAGCAGCCAACCCCCCGGGGGGCTAGCCAAAAACATTCAGTACTTC. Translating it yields CASSQPPGGLAKNIQYF.

The CDR3 nucleotides read TGTGCCAGCGCAACAGGGGAAGAGAGCTATGGCTACACCTTC. Its translation is CASATGEESYGYTF. The V gene is TRBV6-5, the J gene TRBJ1-2, with 7 bases aligning to TRBD1. The CDR3 length is 14 residues. The V segment lost 8 bases and the J segment 4 bases; nucleotides outside the gene matches: 10. Germline values: CDR1 MNHEY, CDR2 SVGAGI.